The entry that follows covers one TCR beta chain sequence. This sample stems from a study of long-term antiretroviral therapy in people with HIV. At the survey level, the v3.0 immunoSEQ assay was run. Sequencing used immunoSEQ multiplex PCR; TCRdb keeps in-frame clones, though not all of them. The sample has tens of thousands of clones; 65% to 90% are singletons. Germline V lookup: CDR1 SGHTA, CDR2 FQGNSA. The CDR3 has 15 amino acids. V shed 3 bases and J shed 5 bases, with 16 bases lying between them. Sequenced here: unsorted PBMCs, sampled 1.8 years before starting antiretroviral therapy. The chain carries TRBV7-2 and TRBJ1-2; no clear D gene. The receptor's source is a woman in her thirties with HIV. The DNA for the CDR3 is TGTGCCAGCAGCTTGACCCGCTTAGATCAATATGGCTACACCTTC. Protein: CASSLTRLDQYGYTF. Drawing the rest from reference TRBV7-2 and TRBJ1-2, the complete variable domain is GAGVSQSPSNKVTEKGKDVELRCDPISGHTALYWYRQSLGQGLEFLIYFQGNSAPDKSGLPSDRFSAERTGGSVSTLTIQRTQQEDSAVYLCASSLTRLDQYGYTFGSGTRLTVV.